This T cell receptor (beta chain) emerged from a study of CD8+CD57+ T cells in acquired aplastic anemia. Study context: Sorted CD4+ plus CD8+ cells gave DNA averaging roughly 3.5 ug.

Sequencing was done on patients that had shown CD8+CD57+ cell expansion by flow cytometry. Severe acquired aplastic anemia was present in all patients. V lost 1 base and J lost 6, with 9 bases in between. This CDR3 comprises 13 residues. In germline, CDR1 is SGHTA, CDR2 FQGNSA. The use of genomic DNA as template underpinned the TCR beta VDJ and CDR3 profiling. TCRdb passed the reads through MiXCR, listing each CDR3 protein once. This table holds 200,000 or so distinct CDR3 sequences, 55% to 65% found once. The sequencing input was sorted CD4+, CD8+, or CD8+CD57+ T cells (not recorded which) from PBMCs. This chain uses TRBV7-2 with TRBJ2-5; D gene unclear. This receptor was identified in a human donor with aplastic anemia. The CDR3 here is CASSLELGQTQYF. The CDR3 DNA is TGTGCCAGCAGCTTAGAACTCGGACAGACCCAGTACTTC.